This T cell receptor beta chain was sequenced during a study of T-cell reconstitution after alpha-beta-depleted transplantation in children. Molecular barcoding with unique molecular identifiers was used for the TCRbeta library. TCRdb re-called the PCR reads with MiXCR, one entry per CDR3 protein. The table has hundreds of thousands of distinct CDR3 sequences, 16% seen once. The CDR3 runs to 18 residues. Losses at the gene ends were 4 bases for V and 2 bases for J; bases not matched to a gene: 15. CDR1 is SGHAT, CDR2 FQNNGV, per germline. Sequencing used PBMCs from the stem cell graft donor, obtained from the stem cell graft. V and J are TRBV11-2 and TRBJ2-7, with 9 bases that match TRBD2. The TCR originated in a human donor who donated a stem cell graft to a child with acute myeloid leukemia. CDR3 bases: TGTGCCAGCAGCTCCCGCGGGGGGGGATCCCCGAAACCCTACGAGCAGTACTTC. Translation gives CASSSRGGGSPKPYEQYF.